Below, 15 T cell receptor beta chains from the same sample are listed, as sequenced in a study of cytomegalovirus exposure and HLA in healthy donors. Primers: 60 Vbeta forward and 13 Jbeta reverse. The protocol was immunoSEQ multiplex PCR, while the TCRdb copy is restricted to in-frame clones and leaves out a portion. The table shows approximately 120,000 clones, with about 84% occurring only once. Sequencing used PBMCs. The receptors derive from a man between 18 and 29 years old in good health and CMV-seropositive.

This chain connects TRBV5-4 to TRBJ1-1; D perhaps matches TRBD1 (5 bases). V was pared by 4 bases and J by 4 bases, with 14 bases between. Germline V CDR1 and CDR2: SGHNT, YYREEE (reference sequence). The CDR3 is 14 amino acids. As DNA, the CDR3 is TGTGCCAGCAGCCGTCCAGGCGGGGGCACTGAAGCTTTCTTT. Protein: CASSRPGGGTEAFF.

The chain couples TRBV7-9 to TRBJ2-7; the match to TRBD2 covers 7 bases. The CDR3 is made up of 17 amino acids. The germline CDR1 and CDR2 sequences are SEHNR and FQNEAQ (reference sequence). The V segment lost 5 bases and the J segment 3 bases; nucleotides outside the gene matches: 16. The CDR3 nucleotides read TGTGCCAGCAGCCCCGCCAGGGAGTGGGAGGGTATCTACGAGCAGTACTTC. This gives the protein CASSPAREWEGIYEQYF.

The chain links TRBV30 to TRBJ2-2; 8 bases are shared with TRBD1. V lost 3 bases, J lost 2 bases, and 5 bases stayed unmatched. Germline V gene lookup returns CDR1 GTSNPN and CDR2 SVGIG (reference sequence). The CDR3 runs 15 residues. This CDR3 is CAWRRTGINTGELFF. Written as DNA, the CDR3 is TGTGCCTGGAGAAGGACAGGGATTAACACCGGGGAGCTGTTTTTT.

The chain uses TRBV5-1 and TRBJ2-3, with unresolved D. Per germline, CDR1 SGHRS and CDR2 YFSETQ. The length of the CDR3 is 15 residues. The V end lost 0 bases, the J end lost 1 base, and 9 bases lay between the germline ends. The chain's CDR3 is CASSLANGGTDTQYF. CDR3 nucleotide sequence: TGCGCCAGCAGCTTGGCCAACGGAGGCACAGATACGCAGTATTTT.

With respect to this clone: Compared with germline, one end of the junction differs, possibly owing to a read error. The same CDR3 arises from other DNA sequences in this sample as well. The chain links TRBV19 to TRBJ1-4; D is unclear. Germline CDR1 and CDR2: LNHDA and SQIVND (reference sequence). The CDR3 has 14 amino acids. CDR3 sequence: CASSKLATNEKLFF. DNA for the CDR3: TGCGCCAGTAGTAAACTTGCAACTAATGAAAAACTGTTTTTT.

V is TRBV6-1 and J is TRBJ1-1, with no clear D. The V gene's germline CDR1 is MNHNS and CDR2 SASEGT. V was shortened by 3 bases and J by 3 bases, with 5 bases between the two germline ends. This CDR3 comprises 12 residues. The CDR3 region is CASSDPDTEAFF. The CDR3 DNA is TGTGCCAGCAGTGATCCGGACACTGAAGCTTTCTTT.

The V call is TRBV27, the J call TRBJ2-7, with 11 positions matching TRBD1. The germline V gene has CDR1 MNHEY and CDR2 SMNVEV (reference sequence). CDR3 length equals 12 residues. Trimming removed 8 bases from V and 6 bases from J; junction bases left unmatched: 3. CDR3: CASGTGGGEQYF. The CDR3 region has the DNA TGTGCCAGCGGGACAGGGGGAGGCGAGCAGTACTTC.

In its sample, this clone was seen once. The chain couples TRBV7-2 to TRBJ2-2, with 13 bases that match TRBD2. CDR1 SGHTA and CDR2 FQGNSA come from the germline V gene. This CDR3 is 18 amino acids long. V lost 3 bases and J lost 6; bases outside the gene matches: 10. The CDR3 sequence is CASSFRLAGGLGAGELFF. The CDR3 coding sequence is TGTGCCAGCAGCTTTAGACTAGCGGGAGGTCTTGGTGCCGGGGAGCTGTTTTTT. Full variable domain (remainder filled in from reference TRBV7-2 and TRBJ2-2): GAGVSQSPSNKVTEKGKDVELRCDPISGHTALYWYRQSLGQGLEFLIYFQGNSAPDKSGLPSDRFSAERTGGSVSTLTIQRTQQEDSAVYLCASSFRLAGGLGAGELFFGEGSRLTVL.

The sample holds a few counts of this clone. This chain uses TRBV5-6 with TRBJ2-2, with a weak D call TRBD1 (5 bases). Germline V CDR1 and CDR2: SGHDT, YYEEEE. This CDR3 region has 14 residues. Trimming removed 4 bases from V and 3 bases from J, with 10 bases in between. Here the CDR3 reads CASSIDRYTGELFF. The CDR3 DNA sequence: TGTGCCAGCAGCATCGACAGATACACCGGGGAGCTGTTTTTT.

The V gene is TRBV5-1, the J gene TRBJ2-2, with a weak D call TRBD1 (6 bases). CDR1 and CDR2 (germline): SGHRS, YFSETQ. This CDR3 is built from 15 residues. Trimming left V 4 bases short and J 3 bases short, with 13 bases between. The CDR3 reads CASSDLGQHTGELFF. The CDR3 DNA follows: TGCGCCAGCAGCGACTTGGGACAACACACCGGGGAGCTGTTTTTT.

This chain joins TRBV12-5 and TRBJ2-7, with 12 bases fitting TRBD1. Germline lookup yields CDR1 LGHNT and CDR2 FRNRAP. The J segment lost 7 bases and the V segment lost 0 bases, leaving 10 bases of the junction unmatched. The CDR3 length is 17 residues. As DNA, the CDR3 is TGTGCTAGTGGTTTGGTACTTGGCCGGGGACAGGGGGCTGAGCAGTACTTC. It yields the protein CASGLVLGRGQGAEQYF.

The chain employs TRBV6-1 and TRBJ1-5; weak D call: TRBD1 (5 bases). CDR3 length: 16 amino acids. Germline V gene data show CDR1 as MNHNS and CDR2 as SASEGT. Deletions cut 0 bases from V and 6 bases from J, with 15 bases between. The DNA for the CDR3 is TGTGCCAGCAGTGAAGCCTCTTGGGGGGGTGGTCAGCCCCAGCATTTT. Translating it yields CASSEASWGGGQPQHF.

This clone was seen only once. This chain links TRBV6-1 with TRBJ2-5; D gene unclear. The J call may be incorrect, as the DNA end agrees better with TRBJ2-7. CDR3 length equals 11 residues. Germline V gene lookup returns CDR1 MNHNS and CDR2 SASEGT. The CDR3 nucleotides are TGTGCCAGCAGAAATAGTAACGAGCAGTACTTC. This sequence encodes CASRNSNEQYF.

This chain's CDR3 is CASMLTDAYEQYF. CDR3 bases: TGTGCCAGCATGTTAACAGACGCCTACGAGCAGTACTTC. The V and J genes are TRBV2 and TRBJ2-5; D is ambiguous. The DNA end lines up better with TRBJ2-7; the J call may be wrong. The CDR3 runs to 13 residues. Germline CDR1 reads SNHLY; CDR2 reads FYNNEI.

This clone has just one count. This chain links TRBV7-9 with TRBJ1-1, with D perhaps TRBD1 (5 bases). Looked up from germline, CDR1 is SEHNR and CDR2 is FQNEAQ (reference sequence). Trimming shortened V by 3 bases and J by 1 base, and 12 bases separated the two germline ends. This CDR3 comprises 15 residues. The CDR3 DNA sequence: TGTGCCAGCAGCTTGGCACAGGCCAGGAACACTGAAGCTTTCTTT. Translating it yields CASSLAQARNTEAFF.